The next 17 T cell receptor beta chains were all read from a single sample in a study of T cells after yellow fever vaccination. TCRdb re-called the 5' RACE reads with MiXCR, one entry per CDR3 protein. The sample holds about 350,000 distinct CDR3 sequences; around 8.1% are singletons and the top ten take around 17%. The source was PBMCs, collected about 49 days after the first yellow fever vaccination. All receptors come from a man aged 18 to 29 who received the YFV17D yellow fever vaccine.

This clonotype has more than one count but fewer than ten. The chain employs TRBV6-2 or TRBV6-3 and TRBJ1-4; no reliable D call. CDR1 is MNHEY and CDR2 is SVGEGT in the germline V gene. The CDR3 consists of 14 residues. Trimming shortened V by 6 bases and J by 7 bases, and 15 bases separated the two germline ends. The CDR3 protein is CASRGLGDREKLFF. The CDR3 DNA follows: TGTGCCAGCAGGGGATTAGGAGACCGTGAAAAACTGTTTTTT.

The J gene is TRBJ1-1, the V gene TRBV7-2; no firm D call. Germline-derived CDR1 and CDR2 are SGHTA and FQGNSA. The germline V and J ends were trimmed by 1 base and 1 base, with 16 bases remaining between them. The CDR3 contains 17 residues. This CDR3 reads CASSLGVVRSQNTEAFF. The CDR3 coding sequence is TGTGCCAGCAGCTTAGGAGTAGTGCGCAGCCAGAACACTGAAGCTTTCTTT. The variable domain in full, with the rest retrieved from reference TRBV7-2 and TRBJ1-1, is GAGVSQSPSNKVTEKGKDVELRCDPISGHTALYWYRQSLGQGLEFLIYFQGNSAPDKSGLPSDRFSAERTGGSVSTLTIQRTQQEDSAVYLCASSLGVVRSQNTEAFFGQGTRLTVV.

The rearrangement links TRBV5-1 to TRBJ2-1, with no clear D. The V gene lost 0 bases and the J gene lost 7 bases, with 11 bases spanning the gap. The CDR3 length is 14 residues. Germline V gene data show CDR1 as SGHRS and CDR2 as YFSETQ. The chain's CDR3 is CASSLGPIGNEQFF. DNA of the CDR3: TGCGCCAGCAGCTTGGGACCCATTGGGAATGAGCAGTTCTTC. Together with reference TRBV5-1 and TRBJ2-1, the CDR3 gives the full variable domain: KAGVTQTPRYLIKTRGQQVTLSCSPISGHRSVSWYQQTPGQGLQFLFEYFSETQRNKGNFPGRFSGRQFSNSRSEMNVSTLELGDSALYLCASSLGPIGNEQFFGPGTRLTVL.

This chain uses TRBV20-1 with TRBJ2-3; D remains unclear. Germline CDR1 DFQATT, CDR2 SNEGSKA (reference sequence). The germline V and J ends were trimmed by 6 bases and 5 bases, with 15 bases remaining between them. The CDR3 contains 13 residues. The CDR3 protein is CSAPAPGGDTQYF. The CDR3 nucleotides are TGCAGTGCCCCCGCGCCCGGCGGAGATACGCAGTATTTT.

This clonotype has only a few counts. This rearrangement joins TRBV20-1 to TRBJ2-3; a possible D gene is TRBD2 (8 bases). The CDR3 runs 14 residues. Trimming removed 5 bases from V and 3 bases from J, with 15 bases in between. Germline V CDR1 and CDR2: DFQATT, SNEGSKA (reference sequence). CDR3 DNA: TGCAGTGCTGTAGCGGGACAGATGACAGATACGCAGTATTTT. Translating gives CSAVAGQMTDTQYF.

The chain couples TRBV20-1 to TRBJ2-5; D might be TRBD2 (5 bases). CDR1 DFQATT and CDR2 SNEGSKA come from the germline V gene (reference sequence). V lost 0 bases to trimming and J lost 2 bases, with 13 bases between them. The CDR3 has 15 residues. Here the CDR3 reads CSARDRGRVQETQYF. In nucleotides, the CDR3 is TGCAGTGCTAGAGATAGAGGGAGAGTTCAAGAGACCCAGTACTTC.

The table lists this clonotype with many counts. The chain carries TRBV2 and TRBJ2-7, with TRBD2 matching 11 bases. The V segment lost 11 bases and the J segment 4 bases; nucleotides outside the gene matches: 13. CDR1 SNHLY and CDR2 FYNNEI come from the germline V gene. The CDR3 covers 15 residues. Written as DNA, the CDR3 is TGTGCCTCCCCCCTCCGGACTAGCGGGTCGTACGAGCAGTACTTC. It specifies CASPLRTSGSYEQYF.

J is TRBJ2-2 and V is TRBV20-1; 9 nucleotides agree with TRBD1. Germline lookup yields CDR1 DFQATT and CDR2 SNEGSKA (reference sequence). The V segment lost 7 bases and the J segment 8 bases; nucleotides outside the gene matches: 8. The CDR3 covers 13 residues. In DNA, the CDR3 is TGCAGTGTCCAGGACAGGGGCTCGGGGGAGCTGTTTTTT. Translating gives CSVQDRGSGELFF.

This clonotype was detected many times. The rearrangement links TRBV13 to TRBJ2-7; D is undetermined. V lost 0 bases and J 0 bases, leaving 9 bases between the germline ends. Looked up from germline, CDR1 is PRHDT and CDR2 is FYEKMQ (reference sequence). CDR3 length: 15 residues. The DNA for the CDR3 is TGTGCCAGCAGCTTAGGGGACCGTAGCTCCTACGAGCAGTACGTC. Translating it yields CASSLGDRSSYEQYV.

This clonotype appeared a few times. The rearrangement uses TRBV5-1 and TRBJ2-6; D is perhaps TRBD1 (6 bases). Trimming pared 4 bases from V and 0 bases from J, leaving 23 bases between. The germline V gene encodes CDR1 SGHRS and CDR2 YFSETQ. There are 20 residues in the CDR3. The CDR3 spells CASSPTYPWDISSGANVLTF. Here the CDR3 DNA reads TGCGCCAGCAGCCCCACTTACCCCTGGGACATTAGCTCTGGGGCCAACGTCCTGACTTTC. The full variable domain, rest sourced from reference TRBV5-1 and TRBJ2-6, is KAGVTQTPRYLIKTRGQQVTLSCSPISGHRSVSWYQQTPGQGLQFLFEYFSETQRNKGNFPGRFSGRQFSNSRSEMNVSTLELGDSALYLCASSPTYPWDISSGANVLTFGAGSRLTVL.

The V and J genes are TRBV5-1 and TRBJ2-1; possible D gene TRBD2, 6 bases. Germline CDR1 SGHRS, CDR2 YFSETQ. Trimming took off 2 bases at V and 13 bases at J, with 10 bases between the two ends. The CDR3 loop spans 11 amino acids. This CDR3 reads CASSLEGLQFF. CDR3 in DNA: TGCGCCAGCAGCTTAGAGGGACTCCAGTTCTTC.

This clonotype occurred a few times. The gene calls are TRBV9 and TRBJ2-1, with 10 bases that match TRBD2. The CDR3 length is 15 residues. The germline gives CDR1 SGDLS, CDR2 YYNGEE. The V gene end was trimmed by 0 bases and the J gene end by 7 bases; junction bases not matched to a gene: 4. The CDR3 nucleotides read TGTGCCAGCAGCGTAGGAGCGGGGGGGCCGAATGAGCAGTTCTTC. It codes for CASSVGAGGPNEQFF.

The chain uses TRBV20-1 and TRBJ2-2; 7 bases map to TRBD1. In germline, CDR1 is DFQATT, CDR2 SNEGSKA (reference sequence). The CDR3 consists of 15 residues. Unmatched junction bases numbered 8, after V lost 5 bases and J lost 2 bases. For the CDR3, the DNA is TGCAGTGCTTATTCCGGGACAGCTAACACCGGGGAGCTGTTTTTT. This codes for CSAYSGTANTGELFF.

In its sample, this clonotype was seen a few times. This rearrangement joins TRBV10-3 to TRBJ1-2; no reliable D call. The ends were cut back, 8 bases at V and 8 bases at J, with 12 bases in the middle. CDR3 length equals 11 residues. Germline CDR1 reads ENHRY; CDR2 reads SYGVKD. The CDR3 bases are TGTGCCATCTCAAGGACCGGGGGCTACACCTTC. Protein sequence: CAISRTGGYTF.

Comment on this clonotype: One junction end disagrees with the germline gene, perhaps due to a read error. The chain uses TRBV23-1 and TRBJ2-3; 7 nucleotides line up with TRBD2. TRBV23-1 is annotated as an ORF whose role is uncertain. The CDR3 has 16 residues. CDR3 sequence: CVSSQSMRGSGDTQYF. The CDR3 DNA sequence: TGCGTCAGCAGTCAATCGATGCGGGGGTCCGGAGATACGCAGTATTTT.

This clonotype was counted between two and nine times. The chain couples TRBV19 to TRBJ2-3; D is unresolved. The CDR3 is made up of 12 amino acids. Germline V lookup: CDR1 LNHDA, CDR2 SQIVND (reference sequence). The V gene lost 3 bases and the J gene lost 4 bases, with 5 bases spanning the gap. CDR3 DNA: TGTGCCAGTAGTATCCGGGCAGATACGCAGTATTTT. This sequence encodes CASSIRADTQYF.

This clonotype was picked up many times. The chain carries TRBV2 and TRBJ2-7; 8 positions agree with TRBD1. The CDR3 runs to 14 residues. Losses at the gene ends were 2 bases for V and 9 bases for J; bases not matched to a gene: 9. Germline loops: CDR1 SNHLY, CDR2 FYNNEI. CDR3 sequence reads: CASSESPGGIRQYV. As DNA, the CDR3 is TGTGCCAGCAGTGAATCTCCAGGGGGCATTCGGCAGTACGTC.